These 16 T cell receptor beta chains originate from one sample sequenced in a study of blood T cells in healthy people across ages (dated by TCRdb to between 2014 and 2017). Library method: 5' RACE. Instrument used: Illumina HiSeq 2500. A second PCR of about 6 to 11 cycles was performed with a sample-barcoded 5' primer and a J-beta primer mix. TCRdb trimmed the raw reads at Q25, called clones with MiXCR and kept productive beta chains. Rows are combined by CDR3 protein, so each entry shows the most common genes and DNA. This sample gives about 1.5 million distinct CDR3 sequences in total; about 45% of them show up just once. The biggest ten clones account for about 4% of the sample. The sequenced sample consisted of blood. These TCRs come from a woman aged 18-35 years in good health.

The chain has TRBV6-5 and TRBJ1-2; D gene uncertain. Germline CDR1 and CDR2: MNHEY and SVGAGI. V lost 2 bases and J 4 bases, leaving 14 bases between the germline ends. CDR3 length: 15 residues. CDR3 residues: CASSYNAGFTYGYTF. The CDR3 coding sequence is TGTGCCAGCAGTTACAACGCTGGGTTTACCTATGGCTACACCTTC.

A note on this clonotype: A junction boundary mismatches the germline segment, possibly from a read error. The gene calls are TRBV6-6 and TRBJ1-1; the D gene is possibly TRBD1 (5 bases). Germline CDR1 and CDR2: MNHNY and SVGAGI (reference sequence). The CDR3 covers 13 residues. This CDR3 reads CATSKGPNTEAFF. In nucleotides, the CDR3 is TGTGCCACCAGTAAGGGGCCGAACACTGAAGCTTTCTTT.

The rearrangement links TRBV29-1 to TRBJ2-3; D gene ambiguous. The CDR3 is made up of 13 amino acids. Germline-derived CDR1 and CDR2 are SQVTM and ANQGSEA. Trimming took off 2 bases at V and 3 bases at J, with 9 bases between the two ends. CDR3 residues: CSVESARTDTQYF. In DNA, the CDR3 is TGCAGCGTTGAATCAGCGAGGACAGATACGCAGTATTTT.

The V and J genes are TRBV6-5 and TRBJ2-4; D may be TRBD2 (5 bases). The V gene lost 6 bases and the J gene lost 2 bases, with 11 bases spanning the gap. Germline CDR1 is MNHEY and CDR2 is SVGAGI. CDR3 length: 14 residues. In nucleotides, the CDR3 is TGTGCCAGCAGGACGCCGGGGACCAAAAACATTCAGTACTTC. Its protein product is CASRTPGTKNIQYF.

In its sample, this clonotype was seen once. This chain connects TRBV11-3 to TRBJ2-5; 9 positions agree with TRBD1. CDR1 is SGHNT, CDR2 YENEEA, per germline. This CDR3 has 16 amino acids. Trimming took 4 bases from V and 4 from J; bases not matched to a gene: 10. The CDR3 nucleotides read TGTGCCAGCAGCTCAGGACAGGGGATTGTCGGAGAGACCCAGTACTTC. It translates to CASSSGQGIVGETQYF.

This clonotype came up a few times. The chain carries TRBV10-3 and TRBJ2-7; TRBD1 matches 11 bases. Germline V gives CDR1 ENHRY, CDR2 SYGVKD. The V gene end was trimmed by 9 bases and the J gene end by 2 bases; junction bases not matched to a gene: 0. The CDR3 has 12 residues. CDR3 sequence (DNA): TGTGCCATGGGACAGGGGGCCTACGAGCAGTACTTC. It codes for CAMGQGAYEQYF.

The V and J genes are TRBV3-1 and TRBJ2-3; 10 bases line up with TRBD2. The CDR3 is 15 residues long. Trimming at V came to 3 bases and at J to 5 bases, leaving 5 bases not matched to a gene. CDR1 LGHDT and CDR2 YNNKEL come from the germline V gene (reference sequence). The CDR3 here is CASSQGAGGQDTQYF. The DNA of the CDR3 is TGTGCCAGCAGCCAGGGAGCGGGGGGGCAAGATACGCAGTATTTT.

This chain connects TRBV5-8 to TRBJ2-3, with a possible D match to TRBD1 (6 bases). In germline, CDR1 is SGHTS, CDR2 YDEGEE. This CDR3 region has 15 residues. V gave up 3 bases and J gave up 0 bases, with 11 bases separating them. Written as DNA, the CDR3 is TGTGCCAGCAGCTCAGGACAGCTCAGCACAGATACGCAGTATTTT. Its protein is CASSSGQLSTDTQYF.

The table lists this clonotype with a count of one. The chain is built from TRBV19 and TRBJ1-5, with a tentative D call TRBD1 (5 bases). There are 16 residues in the CDR3. Germline CDR1 LNHDA, CDR2 SQIVND (reference sequence). V lost 3 bases, J lost 0 bases, and 12 bases lay in between. CDR3 amino acids: CASSMRGVYSNQPQHF. The DNA for the CDR3 is TGTGCCAGTAGTATGCGGGGGGTTTATAGCAATCAGCCCCAGCATTTT.

This sequence joins TRBV7-8 and TRBJ2-1; D not certain. The ends were cut back, 5 bases at V and 4 bases at J, with 12 bases in the middle. The CDR3 length is 14 residues. Germline CDR1 is SGHVS and CDR2 is FQNEAQ. This CDR3 is CASSAPVGYNEQFF. CDR3 in DNA: TGTGCCAGCAGCGCCCCCGTAGGGTACAATGAGCAGTTCTTC.

This clonotype occurred a few times. V and J are TRBV28 and TRBJ2-3; D not resolved. Germline CDR1 MDHEN, CDR2 SYDVKM. The V and J ends lost 6 bases and 5 bases respectively, with 15 bases between them. The CDR3 is 14 residues long. The DNA of the CDR3 is TGTGCCAGCAGCCGACTCCTTCCAATAGATACGCAGTATTTT. Protein sequence: CASSRLLPIDTQYF.

The V gene is TRBV7-2, the J gene TRBJ1-6; 9 positions match TRBD1. The length of the CDR3 is 19 residues. The trim removed 6 bases at V and 4 bases at J, leaving 16 bases unmatched. Looked up from germline, CDR1 is SGHTA and CDR2 is FQGNSA. The CDR3 region is CASRLYARSGTGYNSPLHF. CDR3 DNA: TGTGCCAGCAGACTTTACGCAAGGTCCGGGACAGGGTATAATTCACCCCTCCACTTT.

This clonotype has just a few counts. The CDR3 DNA reads TGTGCCAGCAGAATCTCAGGGGTCTATGGCTACACCTTC. Translating gives CASRISGVYGYTF. The chain employs TRBV12-3 or TRBV12-4 and TRBJ1-2, with D possibly being TRBD1 (6 bases). The CDR3 spans 13 residues. V lost 6 bases and J lost 4, with 12 bases in between.

The J gene is TRBJ2-1, the V gene TRBV7-9; the match to TRBD2 covers 7 bases. This CDR3 has 13 residues. The V gene end was trimmed by 7 bases and the J gene end by 9 bases; junction bases not matched to a gene: 9. CDR1 is SEHNR and CDR2 is FQNEAQ in the germline V gene (reference sequence). CDR3 amino acids: CASKGLVRGEQFF. The CDR3 DNA reads as TGTGCCAGCAAAGGACTAGTTAGGGGTGAGCAGTTCTTC.

The rearrangement uses TRBV7-3 and TRBJ2-4; D unresolved. Germline assignment: CDR1 SGHTA and CDR2 FQGTGA. The CDR3 covers 15 residues. V gave up 11 bases and J gave up 0 bases, with 17 bases separating them. CDR3 sequence (DNA): TGTGCCGGTTACAACTGGTGGATAGCCAAAAACATTCAGTACTTC. Translated, it gives CAGYNWWIAKNIQYF.

The gene calls are TRBV10-3 and TRBJ2-7, with 10 bases fitting TRBD1. The CDR3 is made up of 16 amino acids. From germline, CDR1 is ENHRY and CDR2 SYGVKD. Trimming at V came to 3 bases and at J to 1 base, leaving 6 bases not matched to a gene. The chain's CDR3 is CAISDPGTGASYEQYF. The CDR3 region has the DNA TGTGCCATCAGTGACCCCGGGACAGGGGCTTCCTACGAGCAGTACTTC.